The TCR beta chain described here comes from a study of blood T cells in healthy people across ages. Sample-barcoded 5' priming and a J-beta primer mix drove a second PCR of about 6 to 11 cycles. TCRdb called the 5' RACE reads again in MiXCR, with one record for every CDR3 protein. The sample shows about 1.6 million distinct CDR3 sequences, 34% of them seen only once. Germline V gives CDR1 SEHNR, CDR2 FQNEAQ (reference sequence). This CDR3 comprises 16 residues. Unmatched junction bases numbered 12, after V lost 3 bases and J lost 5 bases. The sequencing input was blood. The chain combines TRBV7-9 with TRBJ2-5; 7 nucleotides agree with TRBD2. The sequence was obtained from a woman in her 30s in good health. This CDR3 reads CASSLLFLGGSETQYF. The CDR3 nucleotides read TGTGCCAGCAGCTTGCTGTTTCTAGGCGGGAGTGAGACCCAGTACTTC.